Shown below are 10 T cell receptor beta chains from a single sample sequenced in a study of beta chain features in type 1 diabetes. Points from the study as a whole: Significant though moderate, a shortening of TCRB CDR3s appeared in all four CD4+ subsets of Type 1 diabetes patients.

The antigens these receptors bind are not known. The sequenced template was cDNA made from the entire isolated RNA. Some clones are missing from TCRdb's copy, which holds only in-frame ones; the method was immunoSEQ multiplex PCR. The table has around 360,000 clones, around 12% seen once. Source material: naive CD4+ T cells from blood. Receptor source: a woman aged 18-35 years with type 1 diabetes.

The CDR3 bases are TGTGCCACCACAAGAGGGACAGGACAAGAGACCCAGTACTTC. This sequence encodes CATTRGTGQETQYF. This chain links TRBV19 with TRBJ2-5, with 8 bases identical to TRBD1. The CDR3 extends over 14 amino acids. V was clipped by 10 bases and J by 2 bases; unmatched bases: 9. The germline CDR1 and CDR2 sequences are LNHDA and SQIVND (reference sequence).

This chain uses TRBV30 with TRBJ1-5; possible D gene TRBD1, 6 bases. The CDR3 loop spans 13 amino acids. V lost 6 bases and J lost 4, with 13 bases in between. CDR1 is GTSNPN, CDR2 SVGIG, per germline (reference sequence). CDR3 amino acids: CACDQGPNQPQHF. The CDR3 DNA reads as TGTGCCTGCGACCAGGGGCCAAATCAGCCCCAGCATTTT.

The gene calls are TRBV18 and TRBJ2-6, with D hard to call. V gave up 0 bases and J gave up 8 bases, with 11 bases separating them. Germline CDR1 and CDR2: KGHSH and LQKENI. There are 15 residues in the CDR3. CDR3 bases: TGTGCCAGCTCACCACCGAGCGATCTGACCAACGTCCTGACTTTC. Its protein product is CASSPPSDLTNVLTF. Complete variable domain (other parts from reference TRBV18 and TRBJ2-6): NAGVMQNPRHLVRRRGQEARLRCSPMKGHSHVYWYRQLPEEGLKFMVYLQKENIIDESGMPKERFSAEFPKEGPSILRIQQVVRGDSAAYFCASSPPSDLTNVLTFGAGSRLTVL.

This clone has a handful of counts. This chain connects TRBV7-2 to TRBJ2-3; 7 bases match TRBD2. Trimming removed 6 bases from V and 1 base from J; junction bases left unmatched: 7. This CDR3 spans 15 amino acids. The germline gives CDR1 SGHTA, CDR2 FQGNSA. Here the CDR3 reads CASRAASGRTDTQYF. DNA for the CDR3: TGTGCCAGCAGAGCCGCTAGCGGACGCACAGATACGCAGTATTTT. Drawing the rest from reference TRBV7-2 and TRBJ2-3, the complete variable domain is GAGVSQSPSNKVTEKGKDVELRCDPISGHTALYWYRQSLGQGLEFLIYFQGNSAPDKSGLPSDRFSAERTGGSVSTLTIQRTQQEDSAVYLCASRAASGRTDTQYFGPGTRLTVL.

This clone was observed a handful of times. The rearrangement joins TRBV4-3 to TRBJ2-2; tentatively, D is TRBD1 (6 bases). Per germline, CDR1 LGHNA and CDR2 YSLEER. Trimming stripped 5 bases from V and 4 bases from J, with 14 bases between. The CDR3 runs to 15 residues. The CDR3, as DNA: TGCGCCAGCAGCGTCTCGGGACAACCCACCGGGGAGCTGTTTTTT. It encodes CASSVSGQPTGELFF.

CDR3 protein: CATSSRQTNTEAFF. The CDR3 nucleotides are TGTGCCACCAGCAGTCGACAGACGAACACTGAAGCTTTCTTT. The chain carries TRBV15 and TRBJ1-1; D perhaps matches TRBD1 (5 bases). CDR1 is LNHNV, CDR2 YYDKDF, per germline (reference sequence). The CDR3 is made up of 14 amino acids. Trimming left V 3 bases short and J 1 base short, with 9 bases between.

This clone was counted a few times. V is TRBV25-1 and J is TRBJ2-6; 8 positions match TRBD1. V lost 5 bases to trimming and J lost 4 bases; unmatched junction nucleotides: 7. Looked up from germline, CDR1 is MGHDK and CDR2 is SYGVNS. CDR3 length: 16 residues. Written as DNA, the CDR3 is TGTGCCAGCAGTCCCCAGGACAGGGTAGGGGCCAACGTCCTGACTTTC. Its protein is CASSPQDRVGANVLTF.

This chain joins TRBV2 and TRBJ1-5; the D gene is possibly TRBD1 (6 bases). V was cut by 0 bases and J by 2 bases, with 11 bases left in between. CDR3 size: 16 residues. Germline V gene data show CDR1 as SNHLY and CDR2 as FYNNEI. The CDR3 reads CASSEAGGVGNQPQHF. The DNA for the CDR3 is TGTGCCAGCAGTGAAGCAGGGGGAGTGGGCAATCAGCCCCAGCATTTT.

Only a few counts were recorded for this clone. The rearrangement uses TRBV4-1 and TRBJ1-2, with 7 bases matching TRBD1. The V gene's germline CDR1 is MGHRA and CDR2 YSYEKL. The CDR3 contains 16 residues. V lost 2 bases and J lost 2; bases outside the gene matches: 8. CDR3: CASSQPTTGTNYGYTF. The DNA for the CDR3 is TGCGCCAGCAGCCAACCTACGACAGGGACCAACTATGGCTACACCTTC.

The chain joins TRBV30 to TRBJ1-1; possible D gene TRBD1, 5 bases. Germline V lookup: CDR1 GTSNPN, CDR2 SVGIG (reference sequence). CDR3 length: 16 amino acids. Trimming took off 5 bases at V and 1 base at J, with 20 bases between the two ends. In DNA, the CDR3 is TGTGCCTGGTATGCCACACTGCAGGGAAAGAACACTGAAGCTTTCTTT. Amino acid sequence: CAWYATLQGKNTEAFF.